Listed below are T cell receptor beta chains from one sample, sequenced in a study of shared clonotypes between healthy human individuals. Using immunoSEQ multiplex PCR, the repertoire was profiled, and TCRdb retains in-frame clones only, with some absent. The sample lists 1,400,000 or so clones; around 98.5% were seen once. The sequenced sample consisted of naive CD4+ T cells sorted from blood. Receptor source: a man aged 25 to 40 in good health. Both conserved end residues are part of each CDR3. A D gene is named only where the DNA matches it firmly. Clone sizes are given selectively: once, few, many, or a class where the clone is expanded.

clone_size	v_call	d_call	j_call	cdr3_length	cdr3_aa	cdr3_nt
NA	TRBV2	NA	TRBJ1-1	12	CASSGLAQKAFF	TGTGCCAGCAGTGGGCTTGCTCAAAAAGCTTTCTTT
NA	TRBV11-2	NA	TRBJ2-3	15	CASSPRRSGAITQYF	TGTGCCAGCAGCCCGAGGCGGTCGGGGGCGATAACGCAGTATTTT
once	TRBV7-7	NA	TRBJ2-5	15	CASSYGRPGRETQYF	TGTGCTAGCAGCTACGGAAGGCCGGGGCGAGAGACCCAGTACTTC
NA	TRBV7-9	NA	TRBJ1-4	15	CASSTQSSTNEKLFF	TGTGCCAGCAGCACCCAGTCGTCAACTAATGAAAAACTGTTTTTT
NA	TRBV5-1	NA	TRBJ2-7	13	CASSVGEIYEQYF	TGCGCCAGCAGCGTGGGGGAAATCTACGAGCAGTACTTC
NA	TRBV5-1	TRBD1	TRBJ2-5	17	CASSLAPGQGSGETQYF	TGCGCCAGCAGCTTGGCCCCGGGACAGGGCTCCGGGGAGACCCAGTACTTC
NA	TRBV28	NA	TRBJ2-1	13	CASSQGPYNEQFF	TGTGCCAGCAGTCAGGGACCCTACAATGAGCAGTTCTTC
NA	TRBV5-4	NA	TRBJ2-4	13	CASSEQGKDIQYF	TGTGCCAGCAGCGAACAGGGTAAGGACATTCAGTACTTC
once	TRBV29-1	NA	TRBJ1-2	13	CSVEEAGLYGYTF	TGCAGCGTTGAAGAAGCCGGCCTCTATGGCTACACCTTC
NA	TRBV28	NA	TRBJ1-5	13	CASSLAVGQPQHF	TGTGCCAGCAGTTTAGCAGTAGGCCAGCCCCAGCATTTT
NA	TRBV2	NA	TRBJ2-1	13	CASREGLYNEQFF	TGTGCCAGCAGGGAGGGGCTCTACAATGAGCAGTTCTTC
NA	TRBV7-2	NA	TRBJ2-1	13	CASSLSQSNEQFF	TGTGCCAGCAGCTTATCCCAGAGTAATGAGCAGTTCTTC
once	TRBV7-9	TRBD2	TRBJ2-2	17	CASSSGGLAGVSGELFF	TGTGCCAGCAGCTCGGGGGGACTAGCGGGAGTCAGCGGGGAGCTGTTTTTT
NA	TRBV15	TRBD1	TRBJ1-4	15	CATSGKQGYHEKLFF	TGTGCCACCAGCGGAAAACAGGGGTATCATGAAAAACTGTTTTTT
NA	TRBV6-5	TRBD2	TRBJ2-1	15	CASSSAGGKLNEQFF	TGTGCCAGCAGTTCAGCGGGAGGGAAGTTGAATGAGCAGTTCTTC
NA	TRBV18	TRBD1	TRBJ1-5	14	CASSPQGGNQPQHF	TGTGCCAGCTCACCTCAGGGGGGTAATCAGCCCCAGCATTTT
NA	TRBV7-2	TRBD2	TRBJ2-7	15	CASSLASLAGGEQYF	TGTGCCAGCAGCTTAGCGTCCCTAGCGGGAGGGGAGCAGTACTTC
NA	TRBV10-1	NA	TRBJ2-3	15	CASSPERQSTDTQYF	TGCGCCAGCAGTCCTGAGAGGCAAAGCACAGATACGCAGTATTTT
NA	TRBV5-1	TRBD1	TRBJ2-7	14	CASSSTGGSYEQYF	TGCGCCAGCAGCTCTACAGGGGGTTCCTACGAGCAGTACTTC
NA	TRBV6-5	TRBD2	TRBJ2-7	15	CASRRGTSGRYEQYF	TGTGCCAGCAGGAGGGGGACTAGCGGGAGATACGAGCAGTACTTC
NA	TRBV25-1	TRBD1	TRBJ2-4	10	CASSEGTGQF	TGTGCCAGCAGTGAGGGGACAGGGCAATTC
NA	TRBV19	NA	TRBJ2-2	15	CASSNPGLNAGELFF	TGTGCCAGTAGTAACCCGGGCCTTAACGCCGGGGAGCTGTTTTTT
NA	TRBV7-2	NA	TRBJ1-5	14	CASSPDGVDKPQHF	TGTGCCAGCAGCCCCGACGGGGTAGATAAGCCCCAGCATTTT
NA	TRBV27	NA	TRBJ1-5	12	CASRGSNQPQHF	TGTGCCAGCCGTGGAAGCAATCAGCCCCAGCATTTT
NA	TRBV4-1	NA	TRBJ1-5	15	CASSQLEGTNQPQHF	TGCGCCAGCAGCCAATTGGAGGGGACGAATCAGCCCCAGCATTTT
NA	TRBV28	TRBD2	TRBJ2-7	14	CASSLRLAAYEQYF	TGTGCCAGCAGTTTAAGACTAGCGGCCTACGAGCAGTACTTC
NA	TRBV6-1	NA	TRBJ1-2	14	CASGKRVANYGYTF	TGTGCCAGCGGGAAAAGGGTGGCTAACTATGGCTACACCTTC
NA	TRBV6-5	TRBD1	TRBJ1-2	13	CASSSTGGSGYTF	TGTGCCAGCAGTTCCACAGGGGGCTCGGGCTACACCTTC
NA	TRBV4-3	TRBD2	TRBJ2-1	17	CASSQERLAGVRNEQFF	TGCGCCAGCAGCCAAGAAAGGCTAGCGGGAGTTCGAAATGAGCAGTTCTTC
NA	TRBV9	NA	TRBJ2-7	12	CASSVEWGEQYF	TGTGCCAGCAGCGTAGAATGGGGAGAGCAGTACTTC
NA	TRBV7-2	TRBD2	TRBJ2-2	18	CASSLRGLAGVVGGELFF	TGTGCCAGCAGCTTACGAGGCCTAGCGGGAGTCGTAGGCGGGGAGCTGTTTTTT
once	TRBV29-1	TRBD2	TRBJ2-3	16	CSAAGLAGARTDTQYF	TGCAGCGCTGCGGGACTAGCGGGAGCCCGCACAGATACGCAGTATTTT
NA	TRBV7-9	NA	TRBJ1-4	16	CASSFGTLATNEKLFF	TGTGCCAGCAGCTTCGGGACCCTTGCAACTAATGAAAAACTGTTTTTT
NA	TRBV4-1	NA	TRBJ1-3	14	CASSHPLKGNTIYF	TGCGCCAGCAGCCACCCCCTGAAAGGGAACACCATATATTTT
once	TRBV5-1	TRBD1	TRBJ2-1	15	CASSLAQRTGREQFF	TGCGCCAGCAGCTTGGCTCAACGGACAGGGCGTGAGCAGTTCTTC
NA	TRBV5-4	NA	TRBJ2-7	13	CASSIETSREQYF	TGTGCCAGCAGCATAGAGACCAGTCGCGAGCAGTACTTC
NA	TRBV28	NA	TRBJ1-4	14	CASSQWAANEKLFF	TGTGCCAGCAGCCAATGGGCAGCTAATGAAAAACTGTTTTTT
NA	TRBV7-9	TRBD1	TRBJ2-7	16	CASSPISGTGSYEQYF	TGTGCCAGCAGCCCGATATCCGGGACAGGTTCCTACGAGCAGTACTTC
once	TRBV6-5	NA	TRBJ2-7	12	CASSRKGYEQYF	TGTGCCAGCAGTCGCAAAGGGTACGAGCAGTACTTC
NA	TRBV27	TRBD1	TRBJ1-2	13	CASSFGQGYGYTF	TGTGCCAGCAGTTTCGGACAGGGGTATGGCTACACCTTC
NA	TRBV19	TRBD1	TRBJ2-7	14	CASSIGDRVSEQYF	TGTGCCAGTAGTATCGGCGACAGGGTAAGCGAGCAGTACTTC
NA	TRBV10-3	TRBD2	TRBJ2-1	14	CAIRKSAGDNEQFF	TGTGCCATCCGTAAGTCAGCGGGGGATAATGAGCAGTTCTTC
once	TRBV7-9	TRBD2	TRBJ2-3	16	CASSPPARGSTDTQYF	TGTGCCAGCAGCCCCCCGGCGCGGGGGAGCACAGATACGCAGTATTTT
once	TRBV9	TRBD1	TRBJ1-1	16	CASSPGTGRWDTEAFF	TGTGCCAGCAGCCCCGGGACAGGCCGGTGGGACACTGAAGCTTTCTTT
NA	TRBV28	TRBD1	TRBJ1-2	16	CASSVSGQGANYGYTF	TGTGCCAGCAGTGTATCCGGACAGGGGGCAAACTATGGCTACACCTTC
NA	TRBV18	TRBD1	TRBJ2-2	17	CASSPLSDRVYPGELFF	TGTGCCAGCTCACCACTTTCGGACAGGGTTTATCCCGGGGAGCTGTTTTTT
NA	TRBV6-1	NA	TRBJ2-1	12	CASRESRNEQFF	TGTGCCAGCAGGGAATCGCGAAATGAGCAGTTCTTC
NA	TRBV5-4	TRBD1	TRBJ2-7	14	CASSSGQGNYEQYF	TGTGCCAGCAGCTCGGGACAGGGGAACTACGAGCAGTACTTC
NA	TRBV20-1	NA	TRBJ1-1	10	CSARDREAFF	TGCAGTGCTAGAGATCGAGAAGCTTTCTTT
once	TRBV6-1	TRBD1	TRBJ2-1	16	CASSDYGTASYNEQFF	TGTGCCAGCAGTGATTACGGGACAGCGTCCTACAATGAGCAGTTCTTC
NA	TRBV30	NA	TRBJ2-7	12	CAWSRTVYEQYF	TGTGCCTGGAGCCGGACCGTCTACGAGCAGTACTTC
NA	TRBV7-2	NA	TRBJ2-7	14	CASSSTGWSYEQYF	TGTGCCAGCAGTTCCACCGGTTGGAGCTACGAGCAGTACTTC
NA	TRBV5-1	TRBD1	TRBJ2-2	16	CASSFALGQYTGELFF	TGCGCCAGCAGCTTTGCCCTGGGACAGTACACCGGGGAGCTGTTTTTT
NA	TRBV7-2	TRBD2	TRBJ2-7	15	CASSSPGLAGYEQYF	TGTGCCAGCAGCTCACCGGGACTAGCGGGCTACGAGCAGTACTTC
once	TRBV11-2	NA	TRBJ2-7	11	CASSQFYEQYF	TGTGCCAGCAGCCAATTTTACGAGCAGTACTTC
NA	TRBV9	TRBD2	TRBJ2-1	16	CASSVGWLAGDNEQFF	TGTGCCAGCAGCGTAGGTTGGCTAGCGGGGGACAATGAGCAGTTCTTC
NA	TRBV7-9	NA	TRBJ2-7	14	CASSFPSSSYEQYF	TGTGCCAGCAGCTTCCCATCAAGCTCCTACGAGCAGTACTTC
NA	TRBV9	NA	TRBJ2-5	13	CASSVMGYETQYF	TGTGCCAGCAGCGTTATGGGTTATGAGACCCAGTACTTC
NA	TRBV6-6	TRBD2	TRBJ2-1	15	CASGLTSGRSNEQFF	TGTGCCAGCGGCCTAACTAGCGGGAGATCGAATGAGCAGTTCTTC
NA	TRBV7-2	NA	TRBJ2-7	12	CASSPARNEQYF	TGTGCCAGCAGCCCGGCGCGGAACGAGCAGTACTTC